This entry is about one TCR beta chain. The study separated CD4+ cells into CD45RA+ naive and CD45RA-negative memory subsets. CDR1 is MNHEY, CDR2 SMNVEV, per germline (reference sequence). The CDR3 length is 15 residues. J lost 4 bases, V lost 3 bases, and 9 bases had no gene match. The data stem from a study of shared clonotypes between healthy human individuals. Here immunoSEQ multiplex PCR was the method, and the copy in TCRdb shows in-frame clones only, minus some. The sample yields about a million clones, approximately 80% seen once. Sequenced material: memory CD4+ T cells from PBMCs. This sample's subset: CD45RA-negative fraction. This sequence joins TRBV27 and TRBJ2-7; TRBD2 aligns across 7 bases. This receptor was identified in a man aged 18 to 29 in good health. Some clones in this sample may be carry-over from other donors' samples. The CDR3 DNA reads TGTGCCAGCAGTTTGGTACCGGGGGGTGGGTACGAGCAGTACTTC. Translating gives CASSLVPGGGYEQYF.